This is a list of T cell receptor beta chains from one sample in a study of blood T cell repertoires in COVID-19. Generated by immunoSEQ multiplex PCR, the TCRdb table keeps only in-frame clones and is missing some. The table lists tens of thousands of clones, 65% to 80% of them singletons. The material sequenced was peripheral blood. These receptors all stem from a man aged 65-85 years with acute or convalescent COVID-19. CDR3s include the opening cysteine and the closing phenylalanine or tryptophan. D genes are given only for firm matches. For some rows the clone size is stated as once, few or many, or as a class when expanded; others skip it.

>TRBV28|TRBJ1-4|.|TRBD1
CASRYRGRGFF
TGTGCCAGCAGGTACAGGGGGCGCGGATTTTTT
>TRBV25-1|TRBJ2-2|.|TRBD2
CASSDFSGGRNTGELFF
TGTGCCAGCAGTGACTTTAGCGGGGGCCGTAACACCGGGGAGCTGTTTTTT
>TRBV19|TRBJ2-3|.|TRBD2
CASSIPLGAGGTDTQYF
TGTGCCAGTAGTATCCCACTAGGAGCGGGGGGCACAGATACGCAGTATTTT
>TRBV2|TRBJ2-3|.|.
CASRPGLDTQYF
TGTGCCAGCAGACCAGGATTGGATACGCAGTATTTT
>TRBV29-1|TRBJ2-2|.|TRBD2
CSVATSAGELFF
TGCAGCGTTGCGACTAGCGCCGGGGAGCTGTTTTTT
>TRBV3-1/TRBV3-2|TRBJ2-5|.|.
CASSQDLGSETQYF
TGTGCCAGCAGCCAAGATTTGGGGAGTGAGACCCAGTACTTC
>TRBV5-4|TRBJ1-2|.|TRBD1
CASSSDRARYGYTF
TGTGCCAGCAGTTCTGACAGGGCCCGCTATGGCTACACCTTC
>TRBV28|TRBJ1-6|.|.
CASKAGSSYNSPLHF
TGTGCCAGCAAGGCCGGGAGTTCCTATAATTCACCCCTCCACTTT
>TRBV14|TRBJ1-3|.|.
CASSPNSGIGNTIYF
TGTGCCAGCAGCCCCAACTCAGGGATTGGAAACACCATATATTTT
>TRBV5-8|TRBJ2-3|few|TRBD1
CASSSGTGPPATDTQYF
TGTGCCAGCAGCTCCGGGACAGGGCCGCCTGCCACAGATACGCAGTATTTT
>TRBV15|TRBJ2-5|.|TRBD2
CATGTSGGKTQYF
TGTGCCACTGGGACTAGCGGGGGAAAGACCCAGTACTTC
>TRBV14|TRBJ1-3|.|.
CASSLLGSRAGNTIYF
TGTGCCAGCAGCCTTTTAGGGAGCCGAGCTGGAAACACCATATATTTT
>TRBV28|TRBJ1-4|.|.
CASSSPRRGRDEKLFF
TGTGCCAGCAGTTCCCCCCGGAGAGGGCGGGATGAAAAACTGTTTTTT
>TRBV5-1|TRBJ2-5|.|TRBD1
CASSSRTGEETQYF
TGCGCCAGCAGCTCAAGGACAGGGGAAGAGACCCAGTACTTC
>TRBV9|TRBJ2-3|.|TRBD2
CASSVKGLAGTDTQYF
TGTGCCAGCAGCGTCAAGGGACTAGCGGGAACAGATACGCAGTATTTT
>TRBV27|TRBJ2-2|.|.
CASSLSWGGFGGTGELFF
TGTGCCAGCAGTTTATCGTGGGGGGGCTTTGGAGGGACCGGGGAGCTGTTTTTT
>TRBV6-5|TRBJ2-7|.|.
CASSTPGQTYEQYF
TGTGCCAGCTCTACCCCGGGACAAACCTACGAGCAGTACTTC
>TRBV7-9|TRBJ1-4|.|.
CASSPPGTNEKLFF
TGTGCCAGCAGCCCGCCAGGGACTAATGAAAAACTGTTTTTT
>TRBV5-1|TRBJ2-7|few|TRBD2
CASSLVGAGGAYEQYF
TGCGCCAGCAGCTTGGTAGGAGCGGGGGGCGCCTACGAGCAGTACTTC
>TRBV19|TRBJ1-1|.|TRBD1
CASSPRQGASTEAFF
TGTGCCAGTAGTCCACGACAGGGGGCGAGCACTGAAGCTTTCTTT